The T cell receptor (beta chain) described here comes from a study of neurological immune-mediated disorders. Overall study findings and caveats: Subjects shared no identical expanded-clone CDR3 amino acid sequences, suggesting private TCR-beta repertoires in all groups.

This clonotype was seen a handful of times. No antigen is known for it. MiXCR was run by TCRdb on the 5' RACE reads, yielding one entry per CDR3 protein. This sample has under 80,000 distinct CDR3 sequences, with 13% to 15% found just once. In germline, CDR1 is MNHEY, CDR2 SVGEGT. CDR3 length equals 14 residues. V was pared by 5 bases and J by 3 bases, with 6 bases of the junction left unmatched. The TCR originated in a woman in her forties or fifties in good health. Sequenced material: PBMCs. This chain joins TRBV6-2 or TRBV6-3 and TRBJ2-5, with 7 bases identical to TRBD1. CDR3 in DNA: TGTGCCAGCAGTAATTTCGGGACAGAAGAGACCCAGTACTTC. Its translation: CASSNFGTEETQYF.